The TCR beta chain under discussion was sequenced for a study of T cell responses to AZD1222 COVID-19 vaccine. As concerns this clone: Its matching antigen is unknown.

Study outcomes and limitations: Repertoire sampling was restricted to post-peak T cell response timepoints. Once two AZD1222 doses were given, Spike-specific TCR breadth and depth went up. There were mostly white British donors and more females than males, and clonal diversity was possibly underestimated.

Only in-frame clones appear in the TCRdb table, and some are missing; sequencing was by immunoSEQ multiplex PCR. This sample has roughly 130,000 clones, with 92% found just once. The sequenced sample was peripheral blood, obtained on day 0 of AZD1222 vaccination. This clonotype originated in an adult in good health.

CDR3 nucleotides: TGTGCCAGCAGTTTAGGGACAGGGGCTTACAATGAGCAGTTCTTC. This gives the protein CASSLGTGAYNEQFF. The chain combines TRBV28 with TRBJ2-1; TRBD1 matches 10 bases. This CDR3 has 15 residues. V dropped 2 bases and J dropped 4; count of bases not matched to a gene: 2. Germline loops: CDR1 MDHEN, CDR2 SYDVKM.